The 24 T cell receptor beta chains below come from one sample, sequenced in a study of OX40 agonist ivuxolimab in advanced cancers. Method: immunoSEQ multiplex PCR; TCRdb's copy keeps in-frame clones and lacks some. This table holds about 77,000 clones, about nine tenths found once. Source: CD4+ or CD8+ T cells sorted from blood, taken in a trial of the OX40 agonist ivuxolimab. The origin of the receptors is an adult with an advanced solid tumor such as melanoma, head and neck, liver or kidney cancer.

The rearrangement joins TRBV18 to TRBJ1-2; 7 bases align to TRBD1. CDR3 length: 14 amino acids. Germline lookup yields CDR1 KGHSH and CDR2 LQKENI. J lost 7 bases, V lost 3 bases, and 8 bases had no gene match. The CDR3 DNA is TGTGCCAGCTCACCTCCCACAGGGGCAGTTGGCTACACCTTC. This translates into CASSPPTGAVGYTF.

V and J are TRBV25-1 and TRBJ1-2; possible D gene TRBD1, 6 bases. This CDR3 comprises 14 residues. CDR1 and CDR2 (germline): MGHDK, SYGVNS. Trimming pared 2 bases from V and 2 bases from J, leaving 9 bases between. CDR3 nucleotide sequence: TGTGCCAGCAGTGAAGGTGGGGGCAACTATGGCTACACCTTC. Translation: CASSEGGGNYGYTF.

This clone showed up just a few times. The CDR3 sequence is CAINKGQGIGEQYF. CDR3 DNA sequence: TGTGCCATCAACAAGGGACAGGGGATAGGGGAGCAGTACTTC. The chain recombines TRBV10-3 with TRBJ2-7, with 10 nucleotides matching TRBD1. The CDR3 has 14 residues. Germline trimming cut 7 bases from V and 7 bases from J; bases unmatched to any gene: 10. The germline V gene encodes CDR1 ENHRY and CDR2 SYGVKD.

This chain links TRBV18 with TRBJ1-5; D ambiguous. V was clipped by 2 bases and J by 4 bases, with 12 bases between them. Germline V lookup: CDR1 KGHSH, CDR2 LQKENI. This CDR3 is built from 15 residues. The DNA of the CDR3 is TGTGCCAGCTCACCAAAGGTTTCCGTGAATCAGCCCCAGCATTTT. Its translation is CASSPKVSVNQPQHF. Complete variable domain (other parts from reference TRBV18 and TRBJ1-5): NAGVMQNPRHLVRRRGQEARLRCSPMKGHSHVYWYRQLPEEGLKFMVYLQKENIIDESGMPKERFSAEFPKEGPSILRIQQVVRGDSAAYFCASSPKVSVNQPQHFGDGTRLSIL.

CDR3 residues: CASSKGDSGNTIYF. Here the CDR3 DNA reads TGTGCCAGTAGTAAGGGTGACTCTGGAAACACCATATATTTT. The J gene is TRBJ1-3, the V gene TRBV19; no reliable D call. CDR3 length: 14 residues. CDR1 is LNHDA and CDR2 is SQIVND in the germline V gene (reference sequence). The V end lost 4 bases, the J end lost 0 bases, and 7 bases lay between the germline ends.

V is TRBV30 and J is TRBJ2-3, with no clear D. The V and J ends lost 4 bases and 4 bases respectively, with 27 bases between them. The CDR3 runs 18 residues. The germline CDR1 and CDR2 sequences are GTSNPN and SVGIG (reference sequence). This chain's CDR3 is CAWKGRGSASASADTQYF. In DNA form, the CDR3 reads TGTGCCTGGAAAGGCCGCGGTTCGGCCTCAGCGAGCGCAGATACGCAGTATTTT.

The chain recombines TRBV2 with TRBJ1-2, with D unclear. The CDR3 length is 12 residues. V lost 7 bases, J lost 3 bases, and 9 bases lay in between. Germline CDR1 is SNHLY and CDR2 is FYNNEI. The CDR3 is CASNPGYYGYTF. DNA of the CDR3: TGTGCCAGCAACCCAGGTTACTATGGCTACACCTTC.

The CDR3 loop reads CASSLVQGYNSPLHF. CDR3 DNA: TGCGCCAGCAGCTTGGTACAGGGCTATAATTCACCCCTCCACTTT. The chain joins TRBV5-1 to TRBJ1-6; D perhaps matches TRBD1 (6 bases). The CDR3 has 15 amino acids. V lost 0 bases and J 3 bases, leaving 7 bases between the germline ends. From germline, CDR1 is SGHRS and CDR2 YFSETQ.

CDR3 nucleotide sequence: TGTGCCAGCAAGAACAGGGGCTATGGCTACACCTTC. Its protein is CASKNRGYGYTF. The chain combines TRBV5-4 with TRBJ1-2, with 7 bases matching TRBD1. The CDR3 runs 12 residues. Germline assignment: CDR1 SGHNT and CDR2 YYREEE (reference sequence). The J segment lost 4 bases and the V segment lost 6 bases, leaving 3 bases of the junction unmatched.

In its sample, this clone was seen once. The genes are TRBV4-2 and TRBJ2-2, with 11 bases identical to TRBD1. J was trimmed by 4 bases and V by 7 bases; bases with no gene match: 11. The germline CDR1 and CDR2 sequences are LGHNA and YNFKEQ. CDR3 length equals 17 residues. The chain's CDR3 is CASTPRGGQGATGELFF. The CDR3 coding sequence is TGTGCCAGCACCCCGAGGGGAGGACAGGGGGCCACCGGGGAGCTGTTTTTT.

CDR3 in DNA: TGTGCCAGCAGCTTGGCTCAGGGGCTCCGGGGAGCTGAAGCTTTCTTT. This translates into CASSLAQGLRGAEAFF. This chain joins TRBV5-5 and TRBJ1-1, with D maybe TRBD1 (6 bases). Germline CDR1 SGHKS, CDR2 YYEKEE (reference sequence). This CDR3 comprises 16 residues. V was clipped by 0 bases and J by 6 bases, with 18 bases between them.

The chain joins TRBV29-1 to TRBJ2-2; weak D call: TRBD1 (6 bases). The germline gives CDR1 SQVTM, CDR2 ANQGSEA. V dropped 8 bases and J dropped 4 bases, with 11 bases sitting between them. The CDR3 runs 12 residues. The CDR3 spells CSIHRATGELFF. CDR3 coding DNA: TGCAGCATTCACAGGGCCACCGGGGAGCTGTTTTTT.

The rearrangement joins TRBV5-1 to TRBJ1-2; TRBD1 is a possible D gene (5 bases). V dropped 1 base and J dropped 0 bases, with 16 bases sitting between them. Germline loops: CDR1 SGHRS, CDR2 YFSETQ. The CDR3 has 17 residues. CDR3 sequence reads: CASSLRDPGTSNYGYTF. CDR3 sequence (DNA): TGCGCCAGCAGCTTGCGGGACCCGGGCACTTCTAACTATGGCTACACCTTC.

V usage is TRBV18 and J usage is TRBJ2-2; D tentatively fits TRBD1 or TRBD2 (5 bases each). The CDR3 covers 13 residues. Trimming removed 5 bases at V and 4 bases at J, with 8 bases between. Looked up from germline, CDR1 is KGHSH and CDR2 is LQKENI. CDR3 nucleotide sequence: TGTGCCAGCTCAGTTGGGGGCACCGGGGAGCTGTTTTTT. It specifies CASSVGGTGELFF. The full variable domain, rest sourced from reference TRBV18 and TRBJ2-2, is NAGVMQNPRHLVRRRGQEARLRCSPMKGHSHVYWYRQLPEEGLKFMVYLQKENIIDESGMPKERFSAEFPKEGPSILRIQQVVRGDSAAYFCASSVGGTGELFFGEGSRLTVL.

The rearrangement joins TRBV9 to TRBJ2-1; 7 positions agree with TRBD1. V lost 6 bases and J lost 4; bases outside the gene matches: 4. In germline, CDR1 is SGDLS, CDR2 YYNGEE. The CDR3 covers 13 residues. CDR3 loop: CASTPRGYNEQFF. The CDR3 DNA follows: TGTGCCAGCACCCCCAGGGGGTACAATGAGCAGTTCTTC. Full variable domain (remainder filled in from reference TRBV9 and TRBJ2-1): DSGVTQTPKHLITATGQRVTLRCSPRSGDLSVYWYQQSLDQGLQFLIQYYNGEERAKGNILERFSAQQFPDLHSELNLSSLELGDSALYFCASTPRGYNEQFFGPGTRLTVL.

The chain joins TRBV7-2 to TRBJ1-5, with D perhaps matching TRBD1 (5 bases). The CDR3 loop spans 15 amino acids. Germline V gene data show CDR1 as SGHTA and CDR2 as FQGNSA. V lost 2 bases, J lost 7 bases, and 15 bases lay in between. The CDR3 region has the DNA TGTGCCAGCAGCTTACATTTGGGGGGTGACCAGCCCCAGCATTTT. This sequence encodes CASSLHLGGDQPQHF.

The chain combines TRBV5-8 with TRBJ2-1; 11 nucleotides match TRBD2. J was trimmed by 8 bases and V by 6 bases; bases with no gene match: 7. The CDR3 has 14 amino acids. In germline, CDR1 is SGHTS, CDR2 YDEGEE. CDR3 residues: CASTPSGRLDEQFF. CDR3 DNA: TGTGCCAGCACTCCTAGCGGGAGGTTGGATGAGCAGTTCTTC.

The V and J genes are TRBV11-2 and TRBJ2-1; 7 bases are a match to TRBD2. The CDR3 loop spans 13 amino acids. Losses at the gene ends were 5 bases for V and 7 bases for J; bases not matched to a gene: 5. Germline CDR1 SGHAT, CDR2 FQNNGV. The CDR3 region is CASSASGGNEQFF. CDR3 nucleotide sequence: TGTGCCAGCAGCGCTTCGGGGGGTAATGAGCAGTTCTTC.

V is TRBV5-1 and J is TRBJ2-2, with a tentative D call TRBD1 (6 bases). Trimming shortened V by 1 base and J by 3 bases, and 10 bases separated the two germline ends. CDR1 and CDR2 from the germline V gene are SGHRS and YFSETQ. This CDR3 has 15 residues. Here the CDR3 reads CASSLLYRDTGELFF. The DNA for the CDR3 is TGCGCCAGCAGCTTGTTGTACAGGGACACCGGGGAGCTGTTTTTT.

The rearrangement links TRBV5-1 to TRBJ1-6, with D possibly matching TRBD1 (6 bases). Germline-derived CDR1 and CDR2 are SGHRS and YFSETQ. V gave up 4 bases and J gave up 10 bases, with 15 bases separating them. This CDR3 has 14 amino acids. The CDR3 nucleotides are TGCGCCAGCAGCATCGGGGACATGGGATCACCCCTCCACTTT. Residues: CASSIGDMGSPLHF.

The chain joins TRBV30 to TRBJ1-2, with D unclear. The CDR3 loop spans 13 amino acids. The V end was cut by 0 bases, the J end by 8 bases, with 13 bases between. In germline, CDR1 is GTSNPN, CDR2 SVGIG (reference sequence). For the CDR3, the DNA is TGTGCCTGGAGTGTACCCGGGTTCGGCGGCTACACCTTC. It yields the protein CAWSVPGFGGYTF.

V usage is TRBV29-1 and J usage is TRBJ2-3, with D uncertain. The CDR3 is made up of 13 amino acids. The V and J ends lost 4 bases and 2 bases respectively, with 10 bases between them. From germline, CDR1 is SQVTM and CDR2 ANQGSEA. DNA of the CDR3: TGCAGCGTTGGAAGGGAATACACAGATACGCAGTATTTT. Its protein is CSVGREYTDTQYF.

The V call is TRBV19, the J call TRBJ2-7; D possibly corresponds to TRBD2 (6 bases). This CDR3 spans 16 amino acids. Trimming pared 5 bases from V and 2 bases from J, leaving 19 bases between. Germline CDR1 is LNHDA and CDR2 is SQIVND (reference sequence). CDR3 amino acids: CASSPRTGELTYEQYF. The DNA for the CDR3 is TGTGCCAGTAGTCCCCGGACGGGGGAACTTACCTACGAGCAGTACTTC.

The rearrangement links TRBV5-1 to TRBJ1-4, with D uncertain. CDR3 length: 13 amino acids. Germline V gene data show CDR1 as SGHRS and CDR2 as YFSETQ. V dropped 2 bases and J dropped 7 bases, with 9 bases sitting between them. CDR3 DNA sequence: TGCGCCAGCAGCTTATATACGGGTGAAAAACTGTTTTTT. Its translation is CASSLYTGEKLFF.